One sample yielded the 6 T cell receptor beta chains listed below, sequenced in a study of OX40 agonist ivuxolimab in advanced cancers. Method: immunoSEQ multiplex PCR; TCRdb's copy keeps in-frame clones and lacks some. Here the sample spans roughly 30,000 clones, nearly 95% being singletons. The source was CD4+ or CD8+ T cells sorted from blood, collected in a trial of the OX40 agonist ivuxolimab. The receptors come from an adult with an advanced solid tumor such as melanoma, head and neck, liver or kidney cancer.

CDR3 in amino acids: CASSLAGSQPQHF. CDR3 nucleotide sequence: TGTGCCAGCAGTTTGGCAGGGAGTCAGCCCCAGCATTTT. The V gene is TRBV27, the J gene TRBJ1-5, with D possibly being TRBD1 (5 bases). Trimming pared 3 bases from V and 6 bases from J, leaving 9 bases between. Germline V lookup: CDR1 MNHEY, CDR2 SMNVEV (reference sequence). This CDR3 has 13 amino acids.

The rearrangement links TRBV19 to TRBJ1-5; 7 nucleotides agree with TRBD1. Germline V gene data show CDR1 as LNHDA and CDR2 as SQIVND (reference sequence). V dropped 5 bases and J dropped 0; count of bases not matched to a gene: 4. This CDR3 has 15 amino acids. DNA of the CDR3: TGTGCCAGTAGTCAGGACAGGAGTAGCAATCAGCCCCAGCATTTT. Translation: CASSQDRSSNQPQHF.

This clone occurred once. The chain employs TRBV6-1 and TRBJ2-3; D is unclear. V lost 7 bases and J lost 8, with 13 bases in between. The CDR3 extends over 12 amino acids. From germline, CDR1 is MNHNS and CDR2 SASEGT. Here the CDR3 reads CASKAGVGTQYF. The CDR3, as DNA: TGTGCCAGCAAGGCAGGAGTTGGTACGCAGTATTTT.

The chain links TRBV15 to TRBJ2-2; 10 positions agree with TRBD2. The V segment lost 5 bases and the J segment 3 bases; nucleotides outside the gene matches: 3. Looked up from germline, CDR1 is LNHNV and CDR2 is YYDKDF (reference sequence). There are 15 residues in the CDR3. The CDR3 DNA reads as TGTGCCACCAGCTACGGGACTAGCGACACCGGGGAGCTGTTTTTT. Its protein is CATSYGTSDTGELFF.

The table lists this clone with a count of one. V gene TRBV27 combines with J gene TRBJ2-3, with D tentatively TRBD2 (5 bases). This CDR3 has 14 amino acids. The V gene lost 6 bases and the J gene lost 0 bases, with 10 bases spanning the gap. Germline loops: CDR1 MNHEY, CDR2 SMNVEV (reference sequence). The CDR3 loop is CASRRTGSTDTQYF. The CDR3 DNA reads TGTGCCAGCAGGAGGACGGGGAGCACAGATACGCAGTATTTT.

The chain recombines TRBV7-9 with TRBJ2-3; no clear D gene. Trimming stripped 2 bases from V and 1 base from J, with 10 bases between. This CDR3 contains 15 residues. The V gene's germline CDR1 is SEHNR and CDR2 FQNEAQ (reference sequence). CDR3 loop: CASSLWTRGTDTQYF. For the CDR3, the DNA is TGTGCCAGCAGCTTATGGACCCGTGGCACAGATACGCAGTATTTT. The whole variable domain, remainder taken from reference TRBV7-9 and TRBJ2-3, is DTGVSQNPRHKITKRGQNVTFRCDPISEHNRLYWYRQTLGQGPEFLTYFQNEAQLEKSRLLSDRFSAERPKGSFSTLEIQRTEQGDSAMYLCASSLWTRGTDTQYFGPGTRLTVL.